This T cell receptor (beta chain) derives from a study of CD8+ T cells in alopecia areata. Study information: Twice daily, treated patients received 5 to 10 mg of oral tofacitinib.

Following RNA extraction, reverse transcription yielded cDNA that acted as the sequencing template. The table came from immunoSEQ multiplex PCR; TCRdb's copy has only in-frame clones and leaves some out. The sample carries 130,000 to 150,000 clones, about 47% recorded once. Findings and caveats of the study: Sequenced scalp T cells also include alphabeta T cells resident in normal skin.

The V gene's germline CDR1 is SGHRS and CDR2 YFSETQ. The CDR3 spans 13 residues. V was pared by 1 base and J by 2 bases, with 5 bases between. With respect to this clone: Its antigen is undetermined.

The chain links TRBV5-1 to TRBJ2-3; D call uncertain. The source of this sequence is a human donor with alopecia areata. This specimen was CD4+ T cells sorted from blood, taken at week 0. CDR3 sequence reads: CASSLYTTDTQYF. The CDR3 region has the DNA TGCGCCAGCAGCTTGTACACCACAGATACGCAGTATTTT.